The clone carrying this T cell receptor beta chain has a count of ten or more. The CDR3 runs 17 residues. The germline CDR1 and CDR2 sequences are LGHDT and YNNKEL (reference sequence). Trimming took off 0 bases at V and 0 bases at J, with 12 bases between the two ends. TCRdb reprocessed the 5' RACE reads with MiXCR, giving one entry per CDR3 protein. Seen here are about 19,000 distinct CDR3 sequences, under 6.5% observed once, and the top ten hold over 5.5%. The data originate from a study of early T cells in non-severe SARS-CoV-2 infection. This clonotype originated in an adult who was a healthcare worker with PCR-confirmed SARS-CoV-2 infection or an uninfected control (not recorded which). The gene calls are TRBV3-1 and TRBJ1-3; maybe TRBD1 (6 bases). Sequences were obtained from whole blood. The CDR3 spells CASSQDRNRASGNTIYF. CDR3 sequence (DNA): TGTGCCAGCAGCCAAGATCGCAACAGGGCCTCTGGAAACACCATATATTTT. The entire variable domain, with the rest obtained from reference TRBV3-1 and TRBJ1-3, is as follows: DTAVSQTPKYLVTQMGNDKSIKCEQNLGHDTMYWYKQDSKKFLKIMFSYNNKELIINETVPNRFSPKSPDKAHLNLHINSLELGDSAVYFCASSQDRNRASGNTIYFGEGSWLTVV.